This T cell receptor (beta chain) came from a study of tumor and adjacent non-tumor tissue in lung cancer. Study-level background: The patients, 10 to 11 men and a few women, were about 31 to 85 with stage I to III disease. On average, productive TCRbeta reads reached about 4.17 million per sample. Study-level findings and limits: Tumor repertoires had a smaller top 100 clone share than normal lung. Significantly higher TCR diversity was found in tumor than normal lung.

RNA was extracted from bulk tissue without any cell sorting. The library came from three nested PCR rounds adapted from ARM-PCR protocols. TCRdb fed the multiplex PCR reads into MiXCR, producing one record per CDR3 protein. The sample comprises 100,000 to 120,000 distinct CDR3 sequences, roughly 84% of which are singletons, and 22% rests with the top ten. With respect to this clonotype: The antigen is not known.

The specimen sequenced was lung tumor tissue. The sequence came from a man aged 65 to 85 with non-small cell lung cancer.

CDR3 amino acids: CASSLVGTGLAEELFF. Written as DNA, the CDR3 is TGTGCCAGCAGCTTAGTGGGCACAGGGCTTGCCGAGGAACTGTTTTTT. The chain links TRBV11-2 to TRBJ2-2; a possible D gene is TRBD1 (6 bases). CDR3 length: 16 residues. Trimming shortened V by 1 base and J by 14 bases, and 23 bases separated the two germline ends. The germline gives CDR1 SGHAT, CDR2 FQNNGV.